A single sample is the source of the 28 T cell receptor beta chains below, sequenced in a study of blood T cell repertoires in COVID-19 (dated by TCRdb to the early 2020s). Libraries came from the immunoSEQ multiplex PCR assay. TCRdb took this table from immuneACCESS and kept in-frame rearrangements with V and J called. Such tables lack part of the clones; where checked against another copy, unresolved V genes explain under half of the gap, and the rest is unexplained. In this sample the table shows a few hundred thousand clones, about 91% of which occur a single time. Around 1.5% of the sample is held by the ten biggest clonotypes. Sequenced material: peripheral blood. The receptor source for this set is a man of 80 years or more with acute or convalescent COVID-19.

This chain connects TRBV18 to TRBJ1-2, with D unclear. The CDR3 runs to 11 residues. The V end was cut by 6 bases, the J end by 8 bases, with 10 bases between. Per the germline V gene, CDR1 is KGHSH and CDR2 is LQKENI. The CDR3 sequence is CASSPQRGYTF. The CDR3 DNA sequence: TGTGCCAGCTCCCCTCAGAGGGGCTACACCTTC.

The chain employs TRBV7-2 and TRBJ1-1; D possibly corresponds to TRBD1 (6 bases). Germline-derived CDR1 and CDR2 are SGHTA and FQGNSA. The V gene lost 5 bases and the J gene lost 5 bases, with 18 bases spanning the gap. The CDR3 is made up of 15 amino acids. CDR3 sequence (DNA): TGTGCCAGCAGCCCTTCCCAGGGGCGGCGAACTGAAGCTTTCTTT. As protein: CASSPSQGRRTEAFF.

CDR3 in DNA: TGTGCCAGCTCCCTCTCCGGGGGGCGTAACTATGGCTACACCTTC. Amino acid sequence: CASSLSGGRNYGYTF. V gene TRBV28 combines with J gene TRBJ1-2, with D possibly TRBD1 on 6 matching bases. This CDR3 has 15 amino acids. With 8 bases removed from V and 1 base from J, the gap between germline ends came to 17 bases. The germline CDR1 and CDR2 sequences are MDHEN and SYDVKM.

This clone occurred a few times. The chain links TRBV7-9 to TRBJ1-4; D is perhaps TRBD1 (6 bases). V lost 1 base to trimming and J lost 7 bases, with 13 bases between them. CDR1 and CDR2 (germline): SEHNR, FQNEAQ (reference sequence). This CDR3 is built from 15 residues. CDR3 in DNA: TGTGCCAGCAGCTTAGGTGGGGGGGCTGGTGAAAAACTGTTTTTT. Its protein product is CASSLGGGAGEKLFF.

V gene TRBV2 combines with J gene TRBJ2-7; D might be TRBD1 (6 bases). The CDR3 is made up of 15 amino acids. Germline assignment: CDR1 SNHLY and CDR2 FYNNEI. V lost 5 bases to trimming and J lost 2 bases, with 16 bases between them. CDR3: CASSSQGSGPYEQYF. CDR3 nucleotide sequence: TGTGCCAGCAGTTCCCAGGGGTCGGGGCCCTACGAGCAGTACTTC.

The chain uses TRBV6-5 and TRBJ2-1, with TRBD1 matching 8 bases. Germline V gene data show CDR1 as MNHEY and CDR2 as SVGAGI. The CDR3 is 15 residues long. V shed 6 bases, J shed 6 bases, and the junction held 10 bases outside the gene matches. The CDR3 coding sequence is TGTGCCAGCAGGGTAACAGGGGGAGGTAGCAATGAGCAGTTCTTC. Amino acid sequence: CASRVTGGGSNEQFF.

The CDR3, as DNA: TGTGCCAGCAGTGGCCCTAGCGGAAGGAACTACGAGCAGTACTTC. Translated, it gives CASSGPSGRNYEQYF. The chain carries TRBV6-2 or TRBV6-3 and TRBJ2-7; TRBD2 aligns across 7 bases. After removal of 5 bases from V and 3 bases from J, the junction contained 10 bases not matched to a gene. The CDR3 extends over 15 amino acids. Per the germline V gene, CDR1 is MNHEY and CDR2 is SVGEGT.

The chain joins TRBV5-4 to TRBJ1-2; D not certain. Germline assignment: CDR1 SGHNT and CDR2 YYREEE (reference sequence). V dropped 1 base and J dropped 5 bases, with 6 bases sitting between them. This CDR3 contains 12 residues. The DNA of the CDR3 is TGTGCCAGCAGCTTGCGGGGATATGGCTACACCTTC. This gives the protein CASSLRGYGYTF.

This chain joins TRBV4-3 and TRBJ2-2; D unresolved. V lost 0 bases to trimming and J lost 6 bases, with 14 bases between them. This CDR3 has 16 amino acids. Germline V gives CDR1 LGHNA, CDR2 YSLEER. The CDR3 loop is CASSQDIFSWSGELFF. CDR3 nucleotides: TGCGCCAGCAGCCAAGATATCTTCAGTTGGTCCGGGGAGCTGTTTTTT.

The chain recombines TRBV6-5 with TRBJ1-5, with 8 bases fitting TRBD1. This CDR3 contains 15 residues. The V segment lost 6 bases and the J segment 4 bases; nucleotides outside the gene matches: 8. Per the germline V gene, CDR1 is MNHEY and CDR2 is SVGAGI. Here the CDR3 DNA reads TGTGCCAGCAGCAGAGACAGGGGCCATAATCAGCCCCAGCATTTT. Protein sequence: CASSRDRGHNQPQHF.

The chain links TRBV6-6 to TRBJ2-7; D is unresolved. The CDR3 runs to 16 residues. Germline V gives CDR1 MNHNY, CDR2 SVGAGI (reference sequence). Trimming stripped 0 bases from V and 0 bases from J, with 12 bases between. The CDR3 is CASSYSLARYSYEQYF. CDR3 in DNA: TGTGCCAGCAGTTACTCGCTGGCAAGATACTCCTACGAGCAGTACTTC.

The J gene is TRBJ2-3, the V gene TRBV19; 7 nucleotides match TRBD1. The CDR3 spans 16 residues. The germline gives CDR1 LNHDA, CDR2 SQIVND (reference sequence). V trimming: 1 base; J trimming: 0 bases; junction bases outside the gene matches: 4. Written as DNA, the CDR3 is TGTGCCAGTAGTATAGGGGGACAGCCAAGCACAGATACGCAGTATTTT. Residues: CASSIGGQPSTDTQYF.

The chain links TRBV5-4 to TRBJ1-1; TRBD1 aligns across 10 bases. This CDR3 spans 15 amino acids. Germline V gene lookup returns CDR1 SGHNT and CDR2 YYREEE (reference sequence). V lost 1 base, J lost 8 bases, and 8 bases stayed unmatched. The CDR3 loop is CASSLLGQGGKEAFF. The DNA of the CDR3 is TGTGCCAGCAGCTTGTTAGGACAGGGGGGAAAAGAAGCTTTCTTT.

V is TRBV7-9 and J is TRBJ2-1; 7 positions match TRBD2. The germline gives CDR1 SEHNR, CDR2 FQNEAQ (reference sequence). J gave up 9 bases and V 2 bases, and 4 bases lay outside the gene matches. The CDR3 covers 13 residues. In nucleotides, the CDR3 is TGTGCCAGCAGCTTATCTAGCGGCGCTGAGCAGTTCTTC. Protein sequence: CASSLSSGAEQFF.

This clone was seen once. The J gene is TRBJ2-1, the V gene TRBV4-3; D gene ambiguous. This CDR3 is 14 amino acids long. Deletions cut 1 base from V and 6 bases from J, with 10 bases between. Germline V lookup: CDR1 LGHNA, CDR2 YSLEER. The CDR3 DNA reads TGCGCCAGCAGCCAAGGAAGTCACTCCAATGAGCAGTTCTTC. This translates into CASSQGSHSNEQFF.

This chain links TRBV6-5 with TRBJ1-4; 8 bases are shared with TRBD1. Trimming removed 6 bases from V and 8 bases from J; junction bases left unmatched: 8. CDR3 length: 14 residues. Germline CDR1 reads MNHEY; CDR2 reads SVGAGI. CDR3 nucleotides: TGTGCCAGCAGCCCAGGGGGCACAAGGGAAAAACTGTTTTTT. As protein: CASSPGGTREKLFF.

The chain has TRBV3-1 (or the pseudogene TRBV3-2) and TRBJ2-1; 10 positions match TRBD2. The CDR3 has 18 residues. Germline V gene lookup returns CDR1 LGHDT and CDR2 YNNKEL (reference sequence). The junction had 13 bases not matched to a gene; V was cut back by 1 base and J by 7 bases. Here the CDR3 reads CASSQAGQAGGVLNEQFF. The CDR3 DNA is TGTGCCAGCAGCCAAGCAGGGCAAGCGGGGGGGGTATTAAATGAGCAGTTCTTC.

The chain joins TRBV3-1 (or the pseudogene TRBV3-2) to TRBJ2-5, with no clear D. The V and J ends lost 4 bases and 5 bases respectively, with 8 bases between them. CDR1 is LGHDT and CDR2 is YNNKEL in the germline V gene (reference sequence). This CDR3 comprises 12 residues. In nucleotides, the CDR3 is TGTGCCAGCAGCCCCTTGAGGGAGACCCAGTACTTC. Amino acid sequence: CASSPLRETQYF.

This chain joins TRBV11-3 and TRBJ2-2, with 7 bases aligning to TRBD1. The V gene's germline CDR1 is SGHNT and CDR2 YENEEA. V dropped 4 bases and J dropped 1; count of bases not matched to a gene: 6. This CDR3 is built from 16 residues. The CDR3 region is CASSSGGIWNTGELFF. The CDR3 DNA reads TGTGCCAGCAGCTCAGGGGGAATCTGGAACACCGGGGAGCTGTTTTTT.

This chain's CDR3 is CASSPRGQGTNTGELFF. CDR3 DNA sequence: TGTGCCAGCAGCCCCAGGGGACAGGGGACGAACACCGGGGAGCTGTTTTTT. The V gene is TRBV11-2, the J gene TRBJ2-2; TRBD1 agrees at 10 bases. V was pared by 5 bases and J by 0 bases, with 6 bases of the junction left unmatched. Looked up from germline, CDR1 is SGHAT and CDR2 is FQNNGV. The CDR3 runs to 17 residues.

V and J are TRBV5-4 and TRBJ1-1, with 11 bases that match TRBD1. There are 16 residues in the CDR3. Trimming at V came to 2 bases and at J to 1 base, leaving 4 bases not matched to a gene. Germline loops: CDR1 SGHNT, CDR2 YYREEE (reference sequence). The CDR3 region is CASSFGQGAANTEAFF. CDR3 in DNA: TGTGCCAGCAGCTTCGGACAGGGGGCGGCGAACACTGAAGCTTTCTTT.

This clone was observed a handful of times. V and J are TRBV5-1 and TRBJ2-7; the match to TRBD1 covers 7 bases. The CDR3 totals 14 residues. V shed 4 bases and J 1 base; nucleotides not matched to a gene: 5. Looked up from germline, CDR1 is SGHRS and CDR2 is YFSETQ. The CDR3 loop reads CASSHRQGSYEQYF. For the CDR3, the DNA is TGCGCCAGCAGCCATAGACAGGGTTCCTACGAGCAGTACTTC.

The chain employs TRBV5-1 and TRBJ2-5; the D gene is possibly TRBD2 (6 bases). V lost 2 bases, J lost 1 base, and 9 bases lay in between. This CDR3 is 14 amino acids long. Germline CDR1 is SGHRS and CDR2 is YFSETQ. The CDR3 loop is CASSFSGAQETQYF. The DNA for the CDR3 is TGCGCCAGCAGCTTTAGCGGAGCCCAAGAGACCCAGTACTTC.

CDR3 sequence: CASSPGLAPANEQFF. CDR3 nucleotide sequence: TGTGCCAGCAGCCCCGGACTAGCGCCAGCCAATGAGCAGTTCTTC. The gene calls are TRBV7-6 and TRBJ2-1; 9 bases map to TRBD2. Trimming removed 5 bases from V and 6 bases from J; junction bases left unmatched: 8. The germline gives CDR1 SGHVS, CDR2 FNYEAQ. The CDR3 runs to 15 residues. Full variable domain (outside the CDR3, taken from reference TRBV7-6 and TRBJ2-1): GAGVSQSPRYKVTKRGQDVALRCDPISGHVSLYWYRQALGQGPEFLTYFNYEAQQDKSGLPNDRFSAERPEGSISTLTIQRTEQRDSAMYRCASSPGLAPANEQFFGPGTRLTVL.

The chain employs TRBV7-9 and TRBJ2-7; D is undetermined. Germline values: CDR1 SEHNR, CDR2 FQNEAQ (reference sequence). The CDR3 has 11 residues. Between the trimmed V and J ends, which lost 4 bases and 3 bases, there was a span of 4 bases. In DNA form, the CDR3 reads TGTGCCAGCAGCTCCCACTACGAGCAGTACTTC. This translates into CASSSHYEQYF.

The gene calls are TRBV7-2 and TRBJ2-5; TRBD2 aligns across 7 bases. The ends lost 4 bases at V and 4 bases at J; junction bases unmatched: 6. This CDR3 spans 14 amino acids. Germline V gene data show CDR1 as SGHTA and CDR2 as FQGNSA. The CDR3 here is CASSSGGGRETQYF. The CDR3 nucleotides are TGTGCCAGCAGCTCGGGGGGAGGGAGAGAGACCCAGTACTTC. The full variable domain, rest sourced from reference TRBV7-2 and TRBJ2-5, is GAGVSQSPSNKVTEKGKDVELRCDPISGHTALYWYRQSLGQGLEFLIYFQGNSAPDKSGLPSDRFSAERTGGSVSTLTIQRTQQEDSAVYLCASSSGGGRETQYFGPGTRLLVL.

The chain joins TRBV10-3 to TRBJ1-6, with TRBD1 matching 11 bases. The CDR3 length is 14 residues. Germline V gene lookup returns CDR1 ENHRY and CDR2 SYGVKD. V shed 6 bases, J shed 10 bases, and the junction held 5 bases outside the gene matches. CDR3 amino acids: CAIRGTGGGSPLHF. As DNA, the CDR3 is TGTGCCATCAGGGGGACAGGGGGTGGCTCACCCCTCCACTTT.

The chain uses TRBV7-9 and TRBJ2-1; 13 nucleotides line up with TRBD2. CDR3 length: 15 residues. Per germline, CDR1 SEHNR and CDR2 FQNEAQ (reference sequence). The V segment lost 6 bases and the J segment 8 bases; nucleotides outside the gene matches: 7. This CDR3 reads CASSSGLAGLYEQFF. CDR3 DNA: TGTGCCAGCAGTTCGGGACTAGCGGGATTGTATGAGCAGTTCTTC.